What follows are 10 T cell receptor beta chains derived from one specimen sequenced in a study of blood T cell repertoires in COVID-19. The assay was immunoSEQ multiplex PCR, and TCRdb's table has in-frame clones only and misses some. The sample carries 150,000 to 200,000 clones, around 85% recorded once. The sample taken for sequencing was peripheral blood. The receptor set was obtained from a man aged 55 to 70 with active or convalescent COVID-19.

The J gene is TRBJ1-1, the V gene TRBV12-3 or TRBV12-4; D not resolved. V lost 5 bases to trimming and J lost 0 bases, with 7 bases between them. This CDR3 region has 13 residues. The CDR3 DNA reads TGTGCCAGCAGTACCCACTTGAACACTGAAGCTTTCTTT. It encodes CASSTHLNTEAFF.

The gene calls are TRBV6-1 and TRBJ2-7; D gene unclear. The CDR3 extends over 14 amino acids. Germline CDR1 MNHNS, CDR2 SASEGT. The ends were cut back, 1 base at V and 2 bases at J, with 9 bases in the middle. The CDR3 sequence is CASSEGGTTYEQYF. CDR3 DNA: TGTGCCAGCAGTGAAGGAGGAACTACCTACGAGCAGTACTTC.

V is TRBV14 and J is TRBJ2-1; TRBD2 agrees at 9 bases. V was pared by 4 bases and J by 8 bases, with 9 bases of the junction left unmatched. Per the germline V gene, CDR1 is SGHDN and CDR2 is FVKESK. The CDR3 extends over 15 amino acids. CDR3 bases: TGTGCCAGCAGCCTCCCGGGCGGGAGGGGCGATGAGCAGTTCTTC. It encodes CASSLPGGRGDEQFF.

The chain combines TRBV15 with TRBJ1-3; no reliable D call. The CDR3 runs 14 residues. Trimming stripped 8 bases from V and 0 bases from J, with 11 bases between. Looked up from germline, CDR1 is LNHNV and CDR2 is YYDKDF (reference sequence). The CDR3 loop is CATAVGGSGNTIYF. In DNA, the CDR3 is TGTGCCACCGCGGTAGGTGGCTCTGGAAACACCATATATTTT.

The chain uses TRBV23-1 and TRBJ2-7; D might be TRBD2 (5 bases). TRBV23-1 is placed among ORFs of uncertain function. This CDR3 has 18 residues. The V end was cut by 6 bases, the J end by 2 bases, with 26 bases between. CDR3 bases: TGCGCCAGCAGGACTCCACGGGATCGGTACCCGGGGACCTACGAGCAGTACTTC. Translating gives CASRTPRDRYPGTYEQYF.

This clone was counted once. The rearrangement joins TRBV11-3 to TRBJ2-3, with D unresolved. The germline V gene encodes CDR1 SGHNT and CDR2 YENEEA. This CDR3 contains 12 residues. V lost 5 bases and J lost 4, with 7 bases in between. The CDR3 nucleotides read TGTGCCAGCAGCCTGAGGTCAGATACGCAGTATTTT. This translates into CASSLRSDTQYF.

This clone was recorded a few times. V and J are TRBV15 and TRBJ2-5; TRBD2 matches 7 bases. Germline CDR1 reads LNHNV; CDR2 reads YYDKDF (reference sequence). V lost 3 bases to trimming and J lost 6 bases; unmatched junction nucleotides: 4. CDR3 length: 13 amino acids. CDR3 coding DNA: TGTGCCACCAGCAGTCGCGGGAGTCAGACCCAGTACTTC. This translates into CATSSRGSQTQYF.

This chain uses TRBV6-5 with TRBJ2-7, with D possibly TRBD1 on 5 matching bases. Germline CDR1 is MNHEY and CDR2 is SVGAGI. This CDR3 spans 12 amino acids. V lost 4 bases to trimming and J lost 3 bases, with 7 bases between them. The CDR3 spells CASSWQGYEQYF. The CDR3 coding sequence is TGTGCCAGCAGTTGGCAGGGCTACGAGCAGTACTTC.

V usage is TRBV23-1 and J usage is TRBJ1-2; the D gene is possibly TRBD1 (5 bases). TRBV23-1 is treated as an ORF (open reading frame) with a function not yet certain. V was cut by 3 bases and J by 5 bases, with 13 bases left in between. The CDR3 length is 14 residues. DNA for the CDR3: TGCGCCAGCAGTCATGCGGACAACAATTATGGCTACACCTTC. Translating it yields CASSHADNNYGYTF.

V gene TRBV5-1 combines with J gene TRBJ2-1; 12 bases align to TRBD2. J lost 7 bases, V lost 3 bases, and 8 bases had no gene match. The CDR3 loop spans 16 amino acids. Germline V gene sequence: CDR1 SGHRS, CDR2 YFSETQ. In DNA form, the CDR3 reads TGCGCCAGCAGCTCCCTAGCGGGAGGGTCATGGAATGAGCAGTTCTTC. Translation gives CASSSLAGGSWNEQFF.